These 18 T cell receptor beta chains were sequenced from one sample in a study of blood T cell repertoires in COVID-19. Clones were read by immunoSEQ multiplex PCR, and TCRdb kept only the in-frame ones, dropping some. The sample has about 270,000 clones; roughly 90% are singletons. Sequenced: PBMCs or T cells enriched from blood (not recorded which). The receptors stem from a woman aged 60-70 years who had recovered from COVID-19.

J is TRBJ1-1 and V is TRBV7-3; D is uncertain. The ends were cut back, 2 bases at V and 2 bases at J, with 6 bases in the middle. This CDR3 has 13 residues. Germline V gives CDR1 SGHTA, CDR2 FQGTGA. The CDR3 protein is CASSLWPNTEAFF. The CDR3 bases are TGTGCCAGCAGCTTATGGCCAAACACTGAAGCTTTCTTT.

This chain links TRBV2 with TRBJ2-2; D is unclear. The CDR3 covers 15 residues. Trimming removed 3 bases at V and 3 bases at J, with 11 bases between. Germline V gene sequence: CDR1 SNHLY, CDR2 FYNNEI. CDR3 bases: TGTGCCAGCAGTGAGTCACAGACGCACACCGGGGAGCTGTTTTTT. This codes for CASSESQTHTGELFF.

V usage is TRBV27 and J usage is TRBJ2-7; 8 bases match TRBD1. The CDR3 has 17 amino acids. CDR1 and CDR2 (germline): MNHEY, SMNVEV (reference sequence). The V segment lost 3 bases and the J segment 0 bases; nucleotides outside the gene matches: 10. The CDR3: CASSLAPGTGISYEQYF. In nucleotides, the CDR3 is TGTGCCAGCAGTTTGGCCCCCGGGACAGGAATCTCCTACGAGCAGTACTTC.

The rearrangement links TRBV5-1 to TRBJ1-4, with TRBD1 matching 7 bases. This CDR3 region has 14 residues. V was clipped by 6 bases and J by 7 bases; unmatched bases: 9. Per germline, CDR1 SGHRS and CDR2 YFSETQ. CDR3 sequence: CASKGQLEREKLFF. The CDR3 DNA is TGCGCCAGCAAGGGACAGCTCGAACGTGAAAAACTGTTTTTT.

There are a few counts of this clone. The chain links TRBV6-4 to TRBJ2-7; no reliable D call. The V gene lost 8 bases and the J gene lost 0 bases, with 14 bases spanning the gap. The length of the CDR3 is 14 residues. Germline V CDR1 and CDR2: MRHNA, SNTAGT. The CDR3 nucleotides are TGTGCCAGCCCTCACCCCAGCGCCTCCTACGAGCAGTACTTC. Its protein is CASPHPSASYEQYF.

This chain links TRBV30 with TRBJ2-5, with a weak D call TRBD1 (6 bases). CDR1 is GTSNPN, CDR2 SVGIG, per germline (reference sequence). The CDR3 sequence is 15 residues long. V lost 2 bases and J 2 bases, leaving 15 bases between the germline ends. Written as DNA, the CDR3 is TGTGCCTGGAGTACTCACCAGGGGAATCAAGAGACCCAGTACTTC. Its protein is CAWSTHQGNQETQYF.

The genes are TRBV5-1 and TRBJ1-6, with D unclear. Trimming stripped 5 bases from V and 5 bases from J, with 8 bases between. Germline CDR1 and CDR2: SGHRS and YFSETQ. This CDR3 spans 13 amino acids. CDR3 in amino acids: CASSWGDNSPLHF. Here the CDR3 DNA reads TGCGCCAGCAGTTGGGGAGATAATTCACCCCTCCACTTT.

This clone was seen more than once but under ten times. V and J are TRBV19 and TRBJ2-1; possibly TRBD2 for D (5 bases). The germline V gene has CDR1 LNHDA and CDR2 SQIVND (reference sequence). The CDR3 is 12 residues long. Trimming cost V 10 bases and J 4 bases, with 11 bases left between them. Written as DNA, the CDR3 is TGTGCCACCTCGGGATTTTACAATGAGCAGTTCTTC. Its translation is CATSGFYNEQFF.

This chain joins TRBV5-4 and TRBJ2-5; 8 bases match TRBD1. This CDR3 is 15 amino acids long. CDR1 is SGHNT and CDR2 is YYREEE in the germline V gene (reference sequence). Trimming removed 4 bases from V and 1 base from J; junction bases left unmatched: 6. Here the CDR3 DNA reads TGTGCCAGCAGCGCGGCTACAGGGGGCCAAGAGACCCAGTACTTC. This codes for CASSAATGGQETQYF.

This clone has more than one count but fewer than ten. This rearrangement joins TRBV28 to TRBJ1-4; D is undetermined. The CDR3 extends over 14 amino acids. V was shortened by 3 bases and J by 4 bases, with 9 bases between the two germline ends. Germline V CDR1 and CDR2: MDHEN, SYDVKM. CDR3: CASSFRRINEKLFF. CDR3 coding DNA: TGTGCCAGCAGTTTTCGGCGGATTAATGAAAAACTGTTTTTT.

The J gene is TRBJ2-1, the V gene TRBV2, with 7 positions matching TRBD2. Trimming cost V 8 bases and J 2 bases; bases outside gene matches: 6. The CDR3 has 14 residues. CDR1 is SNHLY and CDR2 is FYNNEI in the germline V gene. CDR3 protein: CASGEGITYNEQFF. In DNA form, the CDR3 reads TGTGCCAGCGGGGAGGGGATCACCTACAATGAGCAGTTCTTC.

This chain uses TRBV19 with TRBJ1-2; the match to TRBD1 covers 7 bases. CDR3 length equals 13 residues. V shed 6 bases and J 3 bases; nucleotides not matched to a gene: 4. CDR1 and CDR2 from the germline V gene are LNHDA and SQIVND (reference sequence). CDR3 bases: TGTGCCAGTAGCGTCCAGGGGGACTATGGCTACACCTTC. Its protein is CASSVQGDYGYTF.

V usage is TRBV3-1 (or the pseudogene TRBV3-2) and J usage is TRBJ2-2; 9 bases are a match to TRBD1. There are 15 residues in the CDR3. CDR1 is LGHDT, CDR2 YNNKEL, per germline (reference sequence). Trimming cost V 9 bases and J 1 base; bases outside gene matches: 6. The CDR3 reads CASTGQGLNTGELFF. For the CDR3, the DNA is TGTGCCAGTACTGGACAGGGGTTGAACACCGGGGAGCTGTTTTTT.

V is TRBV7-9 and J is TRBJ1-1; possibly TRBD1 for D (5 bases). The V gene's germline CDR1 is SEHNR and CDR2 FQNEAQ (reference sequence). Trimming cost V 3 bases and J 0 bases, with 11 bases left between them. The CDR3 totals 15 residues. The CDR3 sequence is CASSLKGNMNTEAFF. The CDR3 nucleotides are TGTGCCAGCAGCTTGAAGGGGAACATGAACACTGAAGCTTTCTTT.

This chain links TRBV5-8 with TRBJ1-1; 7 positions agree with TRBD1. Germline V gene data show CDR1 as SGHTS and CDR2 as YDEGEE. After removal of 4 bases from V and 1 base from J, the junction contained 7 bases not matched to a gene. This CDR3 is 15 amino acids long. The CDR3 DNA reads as TGTGCCAGCAGCATCAGGGGGTATAGGAACACTGAAGCTTTCTTT. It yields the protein CASSIRGYRNTEAFF.

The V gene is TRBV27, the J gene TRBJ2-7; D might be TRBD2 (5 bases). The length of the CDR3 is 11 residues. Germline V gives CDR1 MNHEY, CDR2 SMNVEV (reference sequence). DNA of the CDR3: TGTGTCACCAGAGGTCGGGGAGAGCAGTACTTC. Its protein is CVTRGRGEQYF.

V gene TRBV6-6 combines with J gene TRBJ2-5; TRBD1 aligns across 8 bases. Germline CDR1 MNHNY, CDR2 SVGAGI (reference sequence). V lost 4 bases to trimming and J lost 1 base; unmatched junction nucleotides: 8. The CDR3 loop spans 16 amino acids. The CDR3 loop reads CASSFIPGGLQETQYF. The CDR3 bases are TGTGCCAGCAGTTTCATCCCAGGGGGCCTCCAAGAGACCCAGTACTTC.

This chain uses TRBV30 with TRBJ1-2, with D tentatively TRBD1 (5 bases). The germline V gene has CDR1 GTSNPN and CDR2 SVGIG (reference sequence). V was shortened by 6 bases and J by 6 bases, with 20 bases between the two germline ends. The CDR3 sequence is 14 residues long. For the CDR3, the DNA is TGTGCCTGTCCCCTTCACCAGGGTCGGAATGGCTACACCTTC. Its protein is CACPLHQGRNGYTF.